Each of the 27 T cell receptor beta chains below was sequenced from the same sample in a study of T cell responses to AZD1222 COVID-19 vaccine. Generated by immunoSEQ multiplex PCR, the TCRdb table keeps only in-frame clones and is missing some. Among tens of thousands of clones listed, approximately 91% were seen once. This sample comprised peripheral blood, obtained on day 0 of AZD1222 vaccination. The origin of the receptors is an adult in good health.

The V call is TRBV19, the J call TRBJ1-2; maybe TRBD1 (6 bases). The V and J ends lost 7 bases and 3 bases respectively, with 18 bases between them. Germline CDR1 LNHDA, CDR2 SQIVND (reference sequence). This CDR3 comprises 15 residues. This CDR3 reads CASTPRGTIDYGYTF. The CDR3 DNA follows: TGTGCCAGTACTCCAAGGGGGACAATCGACTATGGCTACACCTTC.

CDR3 sequence (DNA): TGTGCCAGTAGTTCGGCCATTTTGCAGACAGATACGCAGTATTTT. This translates into CASSSAILQTDTQYF. The V and J genes are TRBV19 and TRBJ2-3, with D hard to call. The germline V gene has CDR1 LNHDA and CDR2 SQIVND (reference sequence). The CDR3 has 15 amino acids. The ends were cut back, 5 bases at V and 3 bases at J, with 15 bases in the middle.

The chain carries TRBV11-2 and TRBJ2-7; D gene uncertain. Germline CDR1 SGHAT, CDR2 FQNNGV. The germline V and J ends were trimmed by 0 bases and 9 bases, with 15 bases remaining between them. CDR3 length equals 14 residues. The chain's CDR3 is CASSLEISVSPQYF. The CDR3 coding sequence is TGTGCCAGCAGCTTAGAAATATCAGTGAGTCCGCAGTACTTC. Full variable domain (rest looked up from reference TRBV11-2 and TRBJ2-7): EAGVAQSPRYKIIEKRQSVAFWCNPISGHATLYWYQQILGQGPKLLIQFQNNGVVDDSQLPKDRFSAERLKGVDSTLKIQPAKLEDSAVYLCASSLEISVSPQYFGPGTRLTVT.

The chain joins TRBV6-2 or TRBV6-3 to TRBJ1-2, with a possible D match to TRBD1 (6 bases). There are 12 residues in the CDR3. CDR1 and CDR2 from the germline V gene are MNHEY and SVGEGT. The V and J ends lost 5 bases and 7 bases respectively, with 11 bases between them. The CDR3 reads CASSRQESGYTF. For the CDR3, the DNA is TGTGCCAGCAGTCGACAGGAGAGTGGCTACACCTTC.

The V gene is TRBV9, the J gene TRBJ2-2, with D perhaps TRBD1 or TRBD2 (5 bases each). CDR1 is SGDLS and CDR2 is YYNGEE in the germline V gene. The CDR3 spans 16 residues. Trimming removed 3 bases at V and 0 bases at J, with 12 bases between. In nucleotides, the CDR3 is TGTGCCAGCAGCGGGACCGGGACGGCGAACACCGGGGAGCTGTTTTTT. Translation gives CASSGTGTANTGELFF. The full variable domain, completed using reference TRBV9 and TRBJ2-2, is DSGVTQTPKHLITATGQRVTLRCSPRSGDLSVYWYQQSLDQGLQFLIQYYNGEERAKGNILERFSAQQFPDLHSELNLSSLELGDSALYFCASSGTGTANTGELFFGEGSRLTVL.

The chain couples TRBV5-4 to TRBJ2-1, with D perhaps given as TRBD1 or TRBD2 (5 bases each). V was trimmed by 0 bases and J by 2 bases, leaving 9 bases between them. Germline CDR1 reads SGHNT; CDR2 reads YYREEE (reference sequence). This CDR3 is built from 15 residues. The CDR3 nucleotides are TGTGCCAGCAGCTTGGCTGGGGGAACCTACAATGAGCAGTTCTTC. Amino acids: CASSLAGGTYNEQFF.

The V call is TRBV9, the J call TRBJ1-2; D is uncertain. The CDR3 totals 13 residues. V lost 6 bases to trimming and J lost 8 bases, with 17 bases between them. Germline CDR1 is SGDLS and CDR2 is YYNGEE. The CDR3 DNA reads TGTGCCAGCAAGTCAGGAGTTGCGTTGGGCTACACCTTC. It encodes CASKSGVALGYTF. Drawing the rest from reference TRBV9 and TRBJ1-2, the complete variable domain is DSGVTQTPKHLITATGQRVTLRCSPRSGDLSVYWYQQSLDQGLQFLIQYYNGEERAKGNILERFSAQQFPDLHSELNLSSLELGDSALYFCASKSGVALGYTFGSGTRLTVV.

The V and J genes are TRBV5-5 and TRBJ2-7; 8 bases are shared with TRBD1. CDR1 is SGHKS and CDR2 is YYEKEE in the germline V gene (reference sequence). V lost 1 base to trimming and J lost 4 bases; unmatched junction nucleotides: 4. The CDR3 is 14 amino acids. CDR3 residues: CASSLTQGAYEQYF. The CDR3, as DNA: TGTGCCAGCAGCTTGACGCAGGGGGCTTACGAGCAGTACTTC.

The chain combines TRBV29-1 with TRBJ2-5; 7 bases fit TRBD2. V shed 3 bases and J 2 bases; nucleotides not matched to a gene: 6. Germline V lookup: CDR1 SQVTM, CDR2 ANQGSEA. There are 14 residues in the CDR3. Here the CDR3 DNA reads TGCAGCGTTGAGGGGAGGGCAGGGCAAGAGACCCAGTACTTC. Its protein is CSVEGRAGQETQYF. Full variable domain (outside the CDR3, taken from reference TRBV29-1 and TRBJ2-5): SAVISQKPSRDICQRGTSLTIQCQVDSQVTMMFWYRQQPGQSLTLIATANQGSEATYESGFVIDKFPISRPNLTFSTLTVSNMSPEDSSIYLCSVEGRAGQETQYFGPGTRLLVL.

About this clone: The germline gene is not matched at one end of the junction; a read error may be the cause. The rearrangement joins TRBV18 to TRBJ2-1; 12 bases are a match to TRBD2. The CDR3 extends over 14 amino acids. Per the germline V gene, CDR1 is KGHSH and CDR2 is LQKENI. Written as DNA, the CDR3 is TGTGCCAGCTCACCACCTACTAGCGGGGGGTCCTTAGTCTTC. Amino acids: CASSPPTSGGSLVF.

The chain uses TRBV7-2 and TRBJ1-6; a weak D match, TRBD1 (6 bases). Per the germline V gene, CDR1 is SGHTA and CDR2 is FQGNSA. The CDR3 consists of 13 residues. With 11 bases removed from V and 4 bases from J, the gap between germline ends came to 12 bases. DNA for the CDR3: TGTGCCGGACGCAGGGGTTATAATTCACCCCTCCACTTT. Translated, it gives CAGRRGYNSPLHF.

The V call is TRBV6-5, the J call TRBJ1-2; D call uncertain. The CDR3 loop spans 11 amino acids. CDR1 is MNHEY, CDR2 SVGAGI, per germline. Trimming cost V 8 bases and J 4 bases, with 8 bases left between them. CDR3 bases: TGTGCCAGCTCCGAAGGCTATGGCTACACCTTC. Translation gives CASSEGYGYTF.

V usage is TRBV3-1 (or the pseudogene TRBV3-2) and J usage is TRBJ1-2, with TRBD1 matching over 9 bases. Germline V gives CDR1 LGHDT, CDR2 YNNKEL (reference sequence). CDR3 size: 13 residues. V was clipped by 5 bases and J by 5 bases; unmatched bases: 3. DNA of the CDR3: TGTGCCAGCAGCTCGGGACAGGGTTATGGCTACACCTTC. Protein sequence: CASSSGQGYGYTF.

V gene TRBV30 combines with J gene TRBJ1-5; the D is unclear. CDR1 is GTSNPN and CDR2 is SVGIG in the germline V gene (reference sequence). The CDR3 covers 13 residues. V lost 0 bases, J lost 3 bases, and 6 bases lay in between. Here the CDR3 reads CAWSVFPNQPQHF. The CDR3 DNA reads as TGTGCCTGGAGTGTATTCCCCAATCAGCCCCAGCATTTT.

CDR3 protein: CSASRGGGRDQPQHF. The CDR3 bases are TGCAGTGCTAGTAGGGGCGGGGGCAGAGATCAGCCCCAGCATTTT. The chain joins TRBV20-1 to TRBJ1-5, with TRBD1 as a possible D gene (6 bases). Per germline, CDR1 DFQATT and CDR2 SNEGSKA (reference sequence). Trimming took 3 bases from V and 5 from J, leaving 17 bases between them. The CDR3 covers 15 residues.

The rearrangement uses TRBV29-1 and TRBJ2-2; perhaps TRBD2 as D (6 bases). Trimming left V 6 bases short and J 5 bases short, with 13 bases between. The CDR3 runs 13 residues. Germline CDR1 reads SQVTM; CDR2 reads ANQGSEA. The CDR3, as DNA: TGCAGCGTGACTAGTTTCGGTACCGGGGAGCTGTTTTTT. Translating it yields CSVTSFGTGELFF.

J is TRBJ1-5 and V is TRBV19; D might be TRBD1 (6 bases). This CDR3 has 14 residues. The germline V gene has CDR1 LNHDA and CDR2 SQIVND (reference sequence). V was trimmed by 7 bases and J by 6 bases, leaving 16 bases between them. DNA of the CDR3: TGTGCCAGTAAGATAGGGGGAGTGGGTCAGCCCCAGCATTTT. This encodes CASKIGGVGQPQHF.

The chain has TRBV3-1 (or the pseudogene TRBV3-2) and TRBJ2-7, with 8 bases aligning to TRBD2. V was clipped by 0 bases and J by 6 bases; unmatched bases: 4. This CDR3 is 14 amino acids long. In germline, CDR1 is LGHDT, CDR2 YNNKEL (reference sequence). The CDR3 sequence is CASSQEGGGREQYF. CDR3 DNA: TGTGCCAGCAGCCAAGAAGGCGGGGGGCGCGAGCAGTACTTC.

V is TRBV7-8 and J is TRBJ1-2; D not certain. Germline CDR1 SGHVS, CDR2 FQNEAQ. V dropped 5 bases and J dropped 4 bases, with 14 bases sitting between them. The CDR3 has 14 residues. In nucleotides, the CDR3 is TGTGCCAGCAGCCCAACGGAGTTGAGCTATGGCTACACCTTC. Encoded protein: CASSPTELSYGYTF.

The chain recombines TRBV5-1 with TRBJ1-2, with 8 bases matching TRBD1. J lost 2 bases, V lost 4 bases, and 7 bases had no gene match. In germline, CDR1 is SGHRS, CDR2 YFSETQ. This CDR3 comprises 15 residues. CDR3 region: CASSLRTGPNYGYTF. The CDR3 region has the DNA TGCGCCAGCAGCCTCCGGACAGGGCCGAACTATGGCTACACCTTC.

The V and J genes are TRBV14 and TRBJ2-7, with TRBD2 identical over 10 bases. The CDR3 spans 16 residues. Germline V gene data show CDR1 as SGHDN and CDR2 as FVKESK. V lost 1 base to trimming and J lost 7 bases; unmatched junction nucleotides: 10. The CDR3 is CASSQGQVAGGREQYF. Here the CDR3 DNA reads TGTGCCAGCAGCCAAGGTCAGGTAGCGGGGGGAAGAGAGCAGTACTTC.

The chain links TRBV7-9 to TRBJ1-6, with 7 bases aligning to TRBD1. The CDR3 totals 15 residues. The germline V gene has CDR1 SEHNR and CDR2 FQNEAQ (reference sequence). V lost 1 base to trimming and J lost 9 bases; unmatched junction nucleotides: 6. The CDR3 here is CASSLEGALGSPLHF. The CDR3 nucleotides read TGTGCCAGCAGCTTAGAGGGGGCGCTCGGTTCACCCCTCCACTTT.

The genes are TRBV19 and TRBJ1-5; 11 bases line up with TRBD1. The CDR3 contains 15 residues. V was pared by 10 bases and J by 4 bases, with 9 bases of the junction left unmatched. CDR1 is LNHDA and CDR2 is SQIVND in the germline V gene (reference sequence). The CDR3 DNA reads TGTGCCACCGGGCCGGGACAGGGGGGGAATCAGCCCCAGCATTTT. Its protein is CATGPGQGGNQPQHF.

This clone was counted once. The chain carries TRBV5-8 and TRBJ1-2; 9 bases fit TRBD1. J gave up 2 bases and V 3 bases, and 2 bases lay outside the gene matches. The CDR3 sequence is 14 residues long. CDR1 SGHTS and CDR2 YDEGEE come from the germline V gene. DNA for the CDR3: TGTGCCAGCAGCTCACAGGGGGCGAACTATGGCTACACCTTC. It encodes CASSSQGANYGYTF.

The rearrangement joins TRBV19 to TRBJ1-2; D may be TRBD1 (5 bases). Germline CDR1 is LNHDA and CDR2 is SQIVND (reference sequence). The CDR3 covers 14 residues. The V gene lost 4 bases and the J gene lost 5 bases, with 14 bases spanning the gap. CDR3 sequence (DNA): TGTGCCAGTAGTACGCAGACAGATATATATGGCTACACCTTC. It is translated as CASSTQTDIYGYTF.

This sequence joins TRBV28 and TRBJ1-1, with 8 bases lining up with TRBD1. Germline V gene data show CDR1 as MDHEN and CDR2 as SYDVKM. V lost 7 bases to trimming and J lost 3 bases; unmatched junction nucleotides: 7. This CDR3 region has 14 residues. CDR3 sequence reads: CASTAGGWDTEAFF. CDR3 sequence (DNA): TGTGCCAGCACTGCAGGGGGCTGGGACACTGAAGCTTTCTTT.

This chain connects TRBV9 to TRBJ2-1; TRBD1 might be the D (6 bases). This CDR3 is built from 13 residues. Germline V gives CDR1 SGDLS, CDR2 YYNGEE. V dropped 3 bases and J dropped 8 bases, with 12 bases sitting between them. CDR3 residues: CASSATGRYEQFF. DNA of the CDR3: TGTGCCAGCAGCGCGACAGGTCGCTATGAGCAGTTCTTC. The full variable domain, completed using reference TRBV9 and TRBJ2-1, is DSGVTQTPKHLITATGQRVTLRCSPRSGDLSVYWYQQSLDQGLQFLIQYYNGEERAKGNILERFSAQQFPDLHSELNLSSLELGDSALYFCASSATGRYEQFFGPGTRLTVL.